This T cell receptor (beta chain) was obtained from a study of cytomegalovirus exposure and HLA in healthy donors (TCRdb year 2017). About the full investigation: According to a later analysis, the 120 validation repertoires were produced on the same platform as the 700 or so repertoires of the first cohort. The study combined high-throughput TCR immunosequencing, statistical association of individual TCRs with disease status, and machine learning to predict cytomegalovirus infection status. A separate validation cohort of 100 to 150 different subjects was used in addition to the roughly 620-subject first cohort. The study aimed to test whether cataloging public T cell receptors could reveal signatures of past pathogen exposure.

Beyond this particular receptor, the publication reports: Subsequent analysis determined that TCRs grouped into clusters in the first cohort also showed a tendency toward co-occurrence across the 130 or so validation repertoires, and approximately 93% of cluster scores exceeded 0. In vitro tests confirmed that a few of the cytomegalovirus-associated TCR beta chains recognize cytomegalovirus antigens. Most TCR sequences were observed very rarely across donors, whereas some public TCRs were present in many individuals. A total of some 180 TCR beta chains were listed by the study as associated with cytomegalovirus. A later analysis lacked HLA typing for the validation cohort, so it scored co-occurrence in that cohort across all 110 or so repertoires. The authors suggested that the approach could potentially be generalized to other disease states and immunological phenotypes. In both the original and validation cohorts, the classifier was reported to diagnose cytomegalovirus status with high specificity and sensitivity.

This clone was detected a few times. There is no known antigen for this receptor. Base quality data are lacking; no much larger clone is found one base away. Donors formed part of the validation cohort, which comprised over a hundred subjects and was distinct from the first cohort of under 850 subjects. CDR1 SGHAT and CDR2 FQNNGV are derived from the germline V gene. Compared with germline, V lacks 10 bases and J lacks 8 bases; bases without a gene match: 8. The CDR3 spans 12 residues, from the cysteine through the phenylalanine. Only CDR3 DNA is held: 36 bases, read in frame from base 1. The method behind the library was the immunoSEQ multiplex PCR assay. On the authors' methods: A statistical classification framework was developed to diagnose cytomegalovirus status using the catalog of TCR beta chain sequences. TCRdb mirrors the immuneACCESS table, restricted to in-frame sequences. Some clones are absent from its copies; in checked studies, under half trace to an unresolved V gene, and the reason for the others is unknown. That table gives V, J and clone size, and the DNA gave D and trimming. Present in this sample are 300,000 or so clones, around 90% of which were seen just once. The ten biggest clones cover approximately 0.96% of the sample.

The specimen sequenced was PBMCs. This clonotype was obtained from a young man in good health and CMV-seronegative. The chain employs TRBV11-2 and TRBJ1-2; TRBD1 aligns with 9 central bases. The nucleotides are TGTGCCACCTACAGGGGGCTAGAAGGCTACACCTTC. It is translated as CATYRGLEGYTF. Supplemented by the reference TRBV11-2 and TRBJ1-2 proteins around the CDR3, the complete variable domain is EAGVAQSPRYKIIEKRQSVAFWCNPISGHATLYWYQQILGQGPKLLIQFQNNGVVDDSQLPKDRFSAERLKGVDSTLKIQPAKLEDSAVYLCATYRGLEGYTFGSGTRLTVV.